Below, one T cell receptor (beta chain) is given with its context. Its matching antigen is unknown. A read error may explain this, as a much larger clone is one base away. This CDR3 is built from 14 residues. The germline V gene has CDR1 SGDLS and CDR2 YYNGEE. V was pared by 4 bases and J by 0 bases, with 9 bases between. The data were taken from a study of T cell repertoires in cytomegalovirus infection. The overall study: CMV infection and matching HLA type were both indicated by public TCR beta signatures.

TCRdb processed the reads anew with MiXCR; each CDR3 protein has one entry. Of 700,000 to 850,000 distinct CDR3 sequences in the sample, around a third were seen once. The chain links TRBV9 to TRBJ2-3; D ambiguous. This clonotype was sampled from a human donor in good health (CMV status not recorded). Some clones in this sample may be carry-over from other donors' samples. Material: cultured CD8+ T cells from PBMCs, obtained from culture after CMV antigen stimulation. CDR3 DNA sequence: TGTGCCAGCAGCCCGTGGGCTAGCACAGATACGCAGTATTTT. Its translation is CASSPWASTDTQYF.